A single sample is the source of the 10 T cell receptor beta chains below, sequenced in a study of shared clonotypes between healthy human individuals (dated by TCRdb to between 2020 and 2021). The library was obtained by the immunoSEQ multiplex PCR assay. Not all clones reach the TCRdb copy of this immuneACCESS table, which keeps in-frame sequences only. Checked studies attribute under half of the gap to unresolved V genes and leave the rest unexplained. A total of 2 million to 2.5 million clones appear in this sample, approximately 93% of them only once. The top ten hold 0.39% of the sample. Sequenced: naive CD4+ T cells from PBMCs. The intended sense of this specimen's cell subset or site label: CD45RA+ positively selected. The origin of the receptors is a young man in good health. Some clones in this sample may be carry-over from other donors' samples.

The chain employs TRBV28 and TRBJ2-5; 7 bases map to TRBD1. The V gene's germline CDR1 is MDHEN and CDR2 SYDVKM. The CDR3 consists of 17 residues. The trim removed 5 bases at V and 5 bases at J, leaving 17 bases unmatched. The CDR3 DNA is TGTGCCAGCAGTCCTCGACAGGGATCAGGAGGACTCGAGACCCAGTACTTC. Translating it yields CASSPRQGSGGLETQYF.

The table lists this clone with a count of one. At the DNA level, this CDR3 is encoded by other sequences in the same sample as well. The CDR3 DNA is TGCGCCAGCAGCCTTAGACTAGGAAACACCGGGGAGCTGTTTTTT. It translates to CASSLRLGNTGELFF. The chain links TRBV5-1 to TRBJ2-2; a possible D gene is TRBD2 (6 bases). This CDR3 has 15 amino acids. The V end was cut by 4 bases, the J end by 2 bases, with 12 bases between. Looked up from germline, CDR1 is SGHRS and CDR2 is YFSETQ.

The chain carries TRBV28 and TRBJ2-1, with D possibly matching TRBD2 (7 bases). CDR1 is MDHEN, CDR2 SYDVKM, per germline. The length of the CDR3 is 15 residues. Trimming shortened V by 6 bases and J by 8 bases, and 20 bases separated the two germline ends. CDR3 sequence: CASSLGGDSMYEQFF. Here the CDR3 DNA reads TGTGCCAGCAGCTTAGGGGGGGACTCAATGTATGAGCAGTTCTTC. The variable domain in full, completed from reference TRBV28 and TRBJ2-1, reads DVKVTQSSRYLVKRTGEKVFLECVQDMDHENMFWYRQDPGLGLRLIYFSYDVKMKEKGDIPEGYSVSREKKERFSLILESASTNQTSMYLCASSLGGDSMYEQFFGPGTRLTVL.

The chain uses TRBV18 and TRBJ1-1; the D is unclear. Germline lookup yields CDR1 KGHSH and CDR2 LQKENI. V lost 3 bases, J lost 0 bases, and 14 bases lay in between. The CDR3 is 16 residues long. Here the CDR3 reads CASSPSTVPLNTEAFF. CDR3 coding DNA: TGTGCCAGCTCACCTTCGACGGTTCCACTGAACACTGAAGCTTTCTTT.

The V call is TRBV5-1, the J call TRBJ2-5, with D tentatively TRBD1 (6 bases). Trimming removed 4 bases at V and 5 bases at J, with 18 bases between. Per germline, CDR1 SGHRS and CDR2 YFSETQ. This CDR3 contains 15 residues. In DNA, the CDR3 is TGCGCCAGCAGCGCCTCCCCGACAGGTCTTGAGACCCAGTACTTC. Translating gives CASSASPTGLETQYF.

Only one count was recorded for this clone. V and J are TRBV27 and TRBJ2-3; the D gene could be TRBD1 or TRBD2 (5 bases each). With 6 bases removed from V and 0 bases from J, the gap between germline ends came to 13 bases. The CDR3 sequence is 15 residues long. Looked up from germline, CDR1 is MNHEY and CDR2 is SMNVEV (reference sequence). The DNA of the CDR3 is TGTGCCAGCAGCTTACGGGACGCCAGCACAGATACGCAGTATTTT. It codes for CASSLRDASTDTQYF.

The V gene is TRBV11-3, the J gene TRBJ2-1; 10 nucleotides align to TRBD1. CDR3 length: 16 residues. Per the germline V gene, CDR1 is SGHNT and CDR2 is YENEEA. V was pared by 4 bases and J by 7 bases, with 10 bases of the junction left unmatched. CDR3 bases: TGTGCCAGCAGCTACGGACCGGGACAGGGGAATAATGAGCAGTTCTTC. Its translation is CASSYGPGQGNNEQFF.

Worth noting for this clone: The sample contains more than one DNA sequence encoding this CDR3. V usage is TRBV18 and J usage is TRBJ2-5; D possibly corresponds to TRBD2 (6 bases). Germline V gene lookup returns CDR1 KGHSH and CDR2 LQKENI. Trimming cost V 3 bases and J 5 bases, with 13 bases left between them. The CDR3 extends over 14 amino acids. CDR3 nucleotide sequence: TGTGCCAGCTCACCCTCGGGAGAGCGGGAGACCCAGTACTTC. Amino acid sequence: CASSPSGERETQYF. Full variable domain (remainder filled in from reference TRBV18 and TRBJ2-5): NAGVMQNPRHLVRRRGQEARLRCSPMKGHSHVYWYRQLPEEGLKFMVYLQKENIIDESGMPKERFSAEFPKEGPSILRIQQVVRGDSAAYFCASSPSGERETQYFGPGTRLLVL.

The chain has TRBV7-2 and TRBJ2-7; the D gene is possibly TRBD1 (5 bases). Germline-derived CDR1 and CDR2 are SGHTA and FQGNSA. V was shortened by 5 bases and J by 4 bases, with 18 bases between the two germline ends. The length of the CDR3 is 15 residues. Written as DNA, the CDR3 is TGTGCCAGCAGCCTTTACAGGCAACCTCCTTACGAGCAGTACTTC. Amino acid sequence: CASSLYRQPPYEQYF.

The chain uses TRBV7-6 and TRBJ1-1; 11 bases line up with TRBD1. This CDR3 has 14 residues. V lost 4 bases and J lost 5; bases outside the gene matches: 3. CDR1 and CDR2 from the germline V gene are SGHVS and FNYEAQ. In nucleotides, the CDR3 is TGTGCCAGCAGCTCGGGACAGGGGGAGACTGAAGCTTTCTTT. It encodes CASSSGQGETEAFF.